One and the same sample provided the 14 T cell receptor beta chains below, sequenced in a study of T cell responses to AZD1222 COVID-19 vaccine. Sequenced by immunoSEQ multiplex PCR; TCRdb stores in-frame clones only, minus some. The table has roughly 140,000 clones, 80% to 90% seen once. The sample in question was peripheral blood, obtained after recovery from COVID-19. The receptors here all came from an adult who had recovered from COVID-19.

The rearrangement links TRBV7-3 to TRBJ2-2, with TRBD2 identical over 9 bases. Germline V gives CDR1 SGHTA, CDR2 FQGTGA. The CDR3 is 19 amino acids. J was trimmed by 1 base and V by 6 bases; bases with no gene match: 15. The CDR3 is CASSAKGIAGVENTGELFF. CDR3 sequence (DNA): TGTGCCAGCAGTGCAAAGGGTATAGCGGGGGTTGAGAACACCGGGGAGCTGTTTTTT. Using reference TRBV7-3 and TRBJ2-2 for the parts outside the CDR3, the full variable domain is GAGVSQTPSNKVTEKGKYVELRCDPISGHTALYWYRQSLGQGPEFLIYFQGTGAADDSGLPNDRFFAVRPEGSVSTLKIQRTERGDSAVYLCASSAKGIAGVENTGELFFGEGSRLTVL.

The chain has TRBV2 and TRBJ1-3; D might be TRBD1 (6 bases). Germline CDR1 reads SNHLY; CDR2 reads FYNNEI. This CDR3 is 14 amino acids long. Deletions cut 7 bases from V and 4 bases from J, with 14 bases between. The CDR3 DNA follows: TGTGCCAGCACCGAAGGGGGATACGGAAACACCATATATTTT. Translated, it gives CASTEGGYGNTIYF.

CDR3 DNA: TGTGCCAGCAGCCAGAAGGCCACCTTGAACACTGAAGCTTTCTTT. As protein: CASSQKATLNTEAFF. The chain recombines TRBV7-2 with TRBJ1-1, with D unresolved. Trimming took off 5 bases at V and 0 bases at J, with 13 bases between the two ends. The CDR3 contains 15 residues. Germline lookup yields CDR1 SGHTA and CDR2 FQGNSA. Filled out from reference TRBV7-2 and TRBJ1-1, the complete variable domain reads GAGVSQSPSNKVTEKGKDVELRCDPISGHTALYWYRQSLGQGLEFLIYFQGNSAPDKSGLPSDRFSAERTGGSVSTLTIQRTQQEDSAVYLCASSQKATLNTEAFFGQGTRLTVV.

V gene TRBV6-5 combines with J gene TRBJ2-5; TRBD2 matches 8 bases. V lost 0 bases to trimming and J lost 5 bases; unmatched junction nucleotides: 5. The CDR3 has 15 amino acids. In germline, CDR1 is MNHEY, CDR2 SVGAGI. CDR3 residues: CASSYSRTSWETQYF. CDR3 DNA: TGTGCCAGCAGTTACTCGAGGACTAGCTGGGAGACCCAGTACTTC.

The chain joins TRBV29-1 to TRBJ1-1; D unresolved. This CDR3 has 11 amino acids. Between the trimmed V and J ends, which lost 5 bases and 4 bases, there was a span of 8 bases. The V gene's germline CDR1 is SQVTM and CDR2 ANQGSEA. The CDR3 protein is CSVWGATEAFF. The CDR3, as DNA: TGCAGCGTTTGGGGAGCCACTGAAGCTTTCTTT.

The chain carries TRBV11-2 and TRBJ1-1; the D is unclear. CDR1 and CDR2 (germline): SGHAT, FQNNGV. V lost 0 bases and J lost 0, with 8 bases in between. There are 15 residues in the CDR3. The CDR3 DNA reads as TGTGCCAGCAGCTTAGAGGGGAGGATGAACACTGAAGCTTTCTTT. Amino acid sequence: CASSLEGRMNTEAFF. The whole variable domain, remainder taken from reference TRBV11-2 and TRBJ1-1, is EAGVAQSPRYKIIEKRQSVAFWCNPISGHATLYWYQQILGQGPKLLIQFQNNGVVDDSQLPKDRFSAERLKGVDSTLKIQPAKLEDSAVYLCASSLEGRMNTEAFFGQGTRLTVV.

This clone is a singleton in its sample. V is TRBV6-2 or TRBV6-3 and J is TRBJ2-1, with TRBD2 matching over 10 bases. The CDR3 runs to 16 residues. With V trimmed by 2 bases and J by 4 bases, 5 bases remained unmatched. Germline V gene data show CDR1 as MNHEY and CDR2 as SVGEGT. The CDR3 DNA reads as TGTGCCAGCAGTTACAGGGAGCGGGGGGGATACAATGAGCAGTTCTTC. Its protein product is CASSYRERGGYNEQFF.

This clone has only a few counts. V gene TRBV19 combines with J gene TRBJ1-5; D may be TRBD1 (5 bases). The CDR3 has 15 amino acids. V lost 3 bases, J lost 3 bases, and 12 bases lay in between. In germline, CDR1 is LNHDA, CDR2 SQIVND (reference sequence). The CDR3 here is CASSMGQGDNQPQHF. In nucleotides, the CDR3 is TGTGCCAGTAGTATGGGGCAGGGAGACAATCAGCCCCAGCATTTT.

The CDR3 is CASSPPGQGTNTGELFF. Here the CDR3 DNA reads TGTGCCAGCAGTCCCCCGGGACAGGGGACCAACACCGGGGAGCTGTTTTTT. The chain is built from TRBV7-3 and TRBJ2-2, with 10 bases lining up with TRBD1. The CDR3 totals 17 residues. Germline V CDR1 and CDR2: SGHTA, FQGTGA. Losses at the gene ends were 6 bases for V and 2 bases for J; bases not matched to a gene: 9.

The V and J genes are TRBV6-1 and TRBJ2-7, with 7 bases lining up with TRBD1. The CDR3 consists of 15 residues. V lost 3 bases, J lost 4 bases, and 9 bases stayed unmatched. CDR1 and CDR2 (germline): MNHNS, SASEGT. CDR3 region: CASSDRDRYSYEQYF. The CDR3 coding sequence is TGTGCCAGCAGTGACCGGGACAGATATAGTTACGAGCAGTACTTC.

This chain links TRBV5-1 with TRBJ2-7; a weak D match, TRBD2 (6 bases). The CDR3 sequence is 16 residues long. The V gene lost 1 base and the J gene lost 7 bases, with 21 bases spanning the gap. Germline V gene lookup returns CDR1 SGHRS and CDR2 YFSETQ. CDR3 region: CASSLTFGTPVGEQYF. CDR3 DNA: TGCGCCAGCAGCTTGACATTCGGGACTCCGGTGGGGGAGCAGTACTTC.

Written as DNA, the CDR3 is TGTGCCAGCAGCGTAGGTATAGCGGGGACGGTAGATGAGCAGTTCTTC. Translation: CASSVGIAGTVDEQFF. The J gene is TRBJ2-1, the V gene TRBV9; the match to TRBD2 covers 8 bases. The CDR3 totals 16 residues. Per germline, CDR1 SGDLS and CDR2 YYNGEE. Trimming cost V 0 bases and J 8 bases; bases outside gene matches: 10.

The rearrangement links TRBV29-1 to TRBJ2-7; D might be TRBD1 (5 bases). V lost 4 bases and J lost 0, with 10 bases in between. This CDR3 comprises 13 residues. The germline CDR1 and CDR2 sequences are SQVTM and ANQGSEA. CDR3 region: CSVVDSFSYEQYF. The CDR3 DNA follows: TGCAGCGTTGTAGACAGTTTCTCCTACGAGCAGTACTTC.

V gene TRBV7-9 combines with J gene TRBJ1-2; 9 bases line up with TRBD1. CDR1 is SEHNR, CDR2 FQNEAQ, per germline (reference sequence). The ends lost 6 bases at V and 6 bases at J; junction bases unmatched: 2. This CDR3 comprises 12 residues. The CDR3 DNA follows: TGTGCCAGCAGGGACAGGGGCGATGGCTACACCTTC. Protein: CASRDRGDGYTF.